This entry lists 4 T cell receptor beta chains sequenced from one sample in a study of Graves' ophthalmopathy and Graves' hyperthyroidism. Scientists amplified the TCR beta CDR3 regions from RNA transcripts. The first-round RT-PCR employed HTBI primers together with the Qiagen OneStep RT-PCR kit. A multiplex PCR was then performed as the second round. TCRdb reanalysed the multiplex PCR reads using MiXCR and keeps one entry per CDR3 protein. The top ten clones hold more than 9.5% of a sample with over a million distinct CDR3 sequences, about two fifths of them seen once. The sequenced sample was peripheral blood or thyroid tissue (not recorded which). The receptors here all came from an adult man with Graves' hyperthyroidism.

The sample holds a few counts of this clonotype. The rearrangement links TRBV7-8 to TRBJ2-7, with D possibly matching TRBD2 (6 bases). The CDR3 runs to 14 residues. The germline V gene encodes CDR1 SGHVS and CDR2 FQNEAQ. Between the trimmed V and J ends, which lost 7 bases and 1 base, there was a span of 14 bases. Here the CDR3 DNA reads TGTGCCAGCACCCCTGCAGGGAGGTCCTACGAGCAGTACTTC. Amino acids: CASTPAGRSYEQYF. The full variable domain, in which reference TRBV7-8 and TRBJ2-7 provide the parts outside the CDR3, is GAGVSQSPRYKVAKRGQDVALRCDPISGHVSLFWYQQALGQGPEFLTYFQNEAQLDKSGLPSDRFFAERPEGSVSTLKIQRTQQEDSAVYLCASTPAGRSYEQYFGPGTRLTVT.

V is TRBV10-2 and J is TRBJ2-2; D is perhaps TRBD1 (5 bases). The CDR3 totals 16 residues. V lost 2 bases and J 3 bases, leaving 13 bases between the germline ends. From germline, CDR1 is WSHSY and CDR2 SAAADI. The CDR3 bases are TGCGCCAGCAGTGAGGGGGCGCGCGTCGACACCGGGGAGCTGTTTTTT. It translates to CASSEGARVDTGELFF.

At least ten counts were recorded for this clonotype. The V call is TRBV15, the J call TRBJ2-7, with unresolved D. The ends were cut back, 3 bases at V and 0 bases at J, with 15 bases in the middle. Germline V gives CDR1 LNHNV, CDR2 YYDKDF (reference sequence). The CDR3 loop spans 16 amino acids. This chain's CDR3 is CATSRSVPRISYEQYF. The CDR3 region has the DNA TGTGCCACCAGCAGGTCCGTCCCCCGGATCTCCTACGAGCAGTACTTC.

This clonotype occurred many times. The V gene is TRBV20-1, the J gene TRBJ2-7; 7 bases are a match to TRBD2. Trimming at V came to 6 bases and at J to 2 bases, leaving 10 bases not matched to a gene. This CDR3 has 14 residues. Germline CDR1 DFQATT, CDR2 SNEGSKA (reference sequence). CDR3 bases: TGCAGTGCCACCCGGGACTACGTTACCTACGAGCAGTACTTC. Protein: CSATRDYVTYEQYF.